The present entry profiles one T cell receptor beta chain with its context. It lacks a known antigen. Within one base of it there is no much larger clone, and no base qualities were kept. This sample is part of a study of blood T cell repertoires in COVID-19 (dated by TCRdb to 2018 to 2021). Study-level background: Samples from collaborators originated in the United States, Italy and Spain and spanned both the acute and convalescent phases of COVID-19. The material from the prospective study consisted of cDNA or gDNA derived from T cells, B-cell-depleted T cells, or PBMCs. Deeply sampled blood TCRbeta repertoires from subjects exposed to, actively infected with, or recovered from COVID-19 were included in the dataset. A freely available public database, intended as a resource for researchers studying the immune response to SARS-CoV-2, is where the repertoires were released. Samples came from the ongoing ImmuneRACE study (first 160 participants) plus 1,254 subjects from 6 global collaborators. The sample metadata nearly always contained a de-identified subject ID, COVID-19 status, age in years and sex. Where available, HLA class I and class II types were obtained from metadata supplied by the sample provider rather than from assay-based typing.

The immunoSEQ Assay, a bias-controlled multiplex PCR, was used to amplify TCRbeta CDR3 regions from genomic DNA. As for the authors' bioinformatics: Nucleated cell counts per sample were estimated from amplification of reference gene primers within the assay. To quantify the absolute abundance of each unique TCRbeta CDR3 rearrangement, sequence reads were collapsed and filtered. For each sample, productive Simpson clonality was calculated as the square root of Simpson's diversity index across productive rearrangements. The source is immuneACCESS, and TCRdb retained only in-frame sequences with V and J called. Part of the clones is not carried over; for the studies checked, unresolved V genes explain less than half of this, and the remainder is unexplained. The DNA was the basis for D and trimming; V, J and clone size are from that table. This sample has over 90,000 clones in its table, and roughly 82% of those were observed once. Of the sample, around 4% falls within the top ten clones.

Overall study outcomes, separate from this receptor: Clinical and demographic metadata were provided uncurated, with the amount varying by source and participant.

The collaborating institutions used their own protocols to collect whole blood in K2EDTA tubes. For TCRbeta analysis, collaborators shipped samples as frozen whole blood, isolated PBMCs, or DNA extracted from either of those sample types. Here V drops 2 bases and J drops 5 bases, and the junction holds 10 bases not matched to any gene. The germline V gene specifies MNHEY as CDR1 and SVGEGT as CDR2. CDR3 length: 16 amino acids, cysteine to phenylalanine. Just CDR3 DNA is preserved here, 48 bases in frame from base 1. Input material: peripheral blood. The receptor was isolated from a human donor in a cohort sampled during active COVID-19. The chain is encoded by TRBV6-2 or TRBV6-3 joined to TRBJ2-7; TRBD1 aligns with 9 central bases. The DNA sequence is given as TGTGCCAGCAGTTACATTCGGACAGGGGCGAGCCACGAGCAGTACTTC. Its protein reads: CASSYIRTGASHEQYF.